The 16 T cell receptor beta chains listed next were all sequenced from one sample in a study of T-cell reconstitution after alpha-beta-depleted transplantation in children. Unique molecular identifiers were incorporated into the prepared TCRbeta library. TCRdb redid the calling of the PCR reads with MiXCR, one entry per CDR3 protein. The sample records 200,000 to 250,000 distinct CDR3 sequences, 11% being singletons. Specimen: PBMCs, collected before TCRalphabeta/CD19-depleted stem cell transplant. These receptors were taken from a child less than two years old with acute myeloid leukemia, due to receive a stem cell transplant.

This clonotype was detected ten times or more. The chain uses TRBV20-1 and TRBJ2-2; D gene unclear. V lost 0 bases and J lost 2, with 7 bases in between. Germline V gene sequence: CDR1 DFQATT, CDR2 SNEGSKA (reference sequence). CDR3 size: 14 residues. CDR3 sequence: CSARDVTNTGELFF. CDR3 coding DNA: TGCAGTGCTAGAGATGTGACAAACACCGGGGAGCTGTTTTTT.

This clonotype was found many times. The V gene is TRBV5-1, the J gene TRBJ1-5; possibly TRBD1 for D (6 bases). Germline values: CDR1 SGHRS, CDR2 YFSETQ. This CDR3 spans 15 amino acids. V lost 0 bases to trimming and J lost 6 bases, with 13 bases between them. The CDR3, as DNA: TGCGCCAGCAGCTTGGATCCGGGAGGGGGTCAGCCCCAGCATTTT. Translated: CASSLDPGGGQPQHF.

This clonotype was seen ten or more times. The chain has TRBV28 and TRBJ2-7; D might be TRBD1 (5 bases). This CDR3 has 12 amino acids. Trimming shortened V by 4 bases and J by 2 bases, and 6 bases separated the two germline ends. Germline V gives CDR1 MDHEN, CDR2 SYDVKM. In DNA form, the CDR3 reads TGTGCCAGCAGTTGGACACCCTACGAGCAGTACTTC. Translated: CASSWTPYEQYF.

At least ten counts were recorded for this clonotype. V usage is TRBV9 and J usage is TRBJ2-2; tentative D call: TRBD2 (5 bases). V shed 5 bases and J shed 5 bases, with 10 bases lying between them. The CDR3 is 13 residues long. Germline CDR1 is SGDLS and CDR2 is YYNGEE. CDR3: CASSYTRTGELFF. CDR3 sequence (DNA): TGTGCCAGCAGTTACACTAGGACCGGGGAGCTGTTTTTT.

This clonotype was found many times. The rearrangement uses TRBV5-1 and TRBJ2-5; 12 bases are a match to TRBD2. From germline, CDR1 is SGHRS and CDR2 YFSETQ. V dropped 0 bases and J dropped 4; count of bases not matched to a gene: 4. The CDR3 sequence is 16 residues long. As DNA, the CDR3 is TGCGCCAGCAGCTTGGGTGGACTAGCGGGAATAGAGACCCAGTACTTC. Its protein product is CASSLGGLAGIETQYF.

There are many counts of this clonotype. The chain employs TRBV5-1 and TRBJ2-7; weak D call: TRBD2 (7 bases). The CDR3 runs 17 residues. The V gene's germline CDR1 is SGHRS and CDR2 YFSETQ. V was shortened by 4 bases and J by 2 bases, with 22 bases between the two germline ends. Here the CDR3 reads CASSSTGRADIPYEQYF. CDR3 in DNA: TGCGCCAGCAGCAGTACAGGGAGGGCGGACATCCCCTACGAGCAGTACTTC.

This clonotype was observed at least ten times. The CDR3 coding sequence is TGCAGTGGTAAAGGGACTACGATCAACGAGCAGTACTTC. It encodes CSGKGTTINEQYF. This rearrangement joins TRBV20-1 to TRBJ2-7; 7 nucleotides line up with TRBD2. V lost 7 bases and J lost 5; bases outside the gene matches: 11. The germline V gene encodes CDR1 DFQATT and CDR2 SNEGSKA (reference sequence). The CDR3 runs 13 residues.

V gene TRBV3-1 combines with J gene TRBJ2-7; perhaps D is TRBD1 or TRBD2 (5 bases each). V was pared by 11 bases and J by 5 bases, with 34 bases between. CDR1 and CDR2 from the germline V gene are LGHDT and YNNKEL (reference sequence). CDR3 length: 18 residues. CDR3 amino acids: CASCTRGLWRVDSDEQYF. The CDR3 DNA sequence: TGTGCCTCCTGCACCCGGGGCCTTTGGCGGGTCGATAGCGACGAGCAGTACTTC.

The rearrangement joins TRBV20-1 to TRBJ1-1; D is undetermined. Germline assignment: CDR1 DFQATT and CDR2 SNEGSKA (reference sequence). Trimming removed 3 bases at V and 3 bases at J, with 8 bases between. The CDR3 is 12 residues long. Here the CDR3 DNA reads TGCAGTGCTAGTAAGAGGGACACTGAAGCTTTCTTT. This gives the protein CSASKRDTEAFF.

This clonotype has at least ten counts. This rearrangement joins TRBV19 to TRBJ2-7; the match to TRBD2 covers 9 bases. Trimming removed 5 bases from V and 0 bases from J; junction bases left unmatched: 8. Per germline, CDR1 LNHDA and CDR2 SQIVND (reference sequence). This CDR3 is 16 amino acids long. In DNA, the CDR3 is TGTGCCAGTAGTTCCCCAGCGGGAGGCCTCTCCTACGAGCAGTACTTC. Its protein is CASSSPAGGLSYEQYF.

This clonotype was picked up many times. The genes are TRBV28 and TRBJ1-1; tentatively, D is TRBD1 (5 bases). The germline V and J ends were trimmed by 6 bases and 1 base, with 12 bases remaining between them. This CDR3 has 14 residues. Germline CDR1 and CDR2: MDHEN and SYDVKM. CDR3: CASRKGRRNTEAFF. CDR3 nucleotides: TGTGCCAGCAGAAAGGGGCGCCGGAACACTGAAGCTTTCTTT.

This clonotype was found many times. The genes are TRBV20-1 and TRBJ2-1; 9 bases are a match to TRBD2. The CDR3 has 18 residues. V lost 0 bases to trimming and J lost 9 bases; unmatched junction nucleotides: 18. Germline V gives CDR1 DFQATT, CDR2 SNEGSKA (reference sequence). The CDR3 nucleotides read TGCAGTGCTAGAGACCTTAAGCTGGCGGGAGGGTGGTTCGCTGAGCAGTTCTTC. It is translated as CSARDLKLAGGWFAEQFF.

This rearrangement joins TRBV19 to TRBJ1-5; D ambiguous. CDR3 length equals 15 residues. The V end was cut by 2 bases, the J end by 6 bases, with 14 bases between. The germline gives CDR1 LNHDA, CDR2 SQIVND (reference sequence). CDR3 bases: TGTGCCAGTAGTATACCAGGCAGAGGAGGTCAGCCCCAGCATTTT. It is translated as CASSIPGRGGQPQHF.

This clonotype was counted at least ten times. V gene TRBV12-3 or TRBV12-4 combines with J gene TRBJ1-5; 9 bases fit TRBD1. The CDR3 length is 16 residues. V shed 6 bases and J 2 bases; nucleotides not matched to a gene: 8. The CDR3 region has the DNA TGTGCCAGCAGGTCACAGGGGGCGCGAGGCAATCAGCCCCAGCATTTT. Protein product: CASRSQGARGNQPQHF.

This clonotype has a count of ten or more. This rearrangement joins TRBV30 to TRBJ1-5, with 8 bases fitting TRBD1. Trimming removed 1 base from V and 6 bases from J; junction bases left unmatched: 5. CDR1 is GTSNPN and CDR2 is SVGIG in the germline V gene (reference sequence). This CDR3 is 14 amino acids long. CDR3 in amino acids: CAWSATDRGQPQHF. The DNA for the CDR3 is TGTGCCTGGAGTGCTACCGACAGGGGTCAGCCCCAGCATTTT.

This clonotype was seen repeatedly, ten times or more. The chain links TRBV9 to TRBJ2-3, with D perhaps TRBD1 (6 bases). V lost 0 bases and J 4 bases, leaving 6 bases between the germline ends. The CDR3 has 13 residues. Germline V CDR1 and CDR2: SGDLS, YYNGEE. The CDR3 bases are TGTGCCAGCAGCGTAGGGGGGCCAGATACGCAGTATTTT. Translated, it gives CASSVGGPDTQYF.